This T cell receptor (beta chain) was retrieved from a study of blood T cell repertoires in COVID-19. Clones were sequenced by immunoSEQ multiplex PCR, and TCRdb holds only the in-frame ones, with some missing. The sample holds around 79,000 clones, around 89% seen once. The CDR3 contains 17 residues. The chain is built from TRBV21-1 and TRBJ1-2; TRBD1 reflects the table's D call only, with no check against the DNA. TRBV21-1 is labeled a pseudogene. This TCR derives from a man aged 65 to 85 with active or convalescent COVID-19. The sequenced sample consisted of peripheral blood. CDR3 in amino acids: CASSAGAGTVRDYGYTF. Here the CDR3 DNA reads TGTGCCAGCAGCGCAGGGGCGGGTACGGTAAGGGACTATGGCTACACCTTC.